One and the same sample provided the 20 T cell receptor beta chains below, sequenced in a study of blood T cell repertoires in COVID-19. Only in-frame clones appear in the TCRdb table, and some are missing; sequencing was by immunoSEQ multiplex PCR. The sample shows 45,000 or so clones, approximately 85% of them seen only once. Sequenced: peripheral blood. All receptors derive from a woman of 80 years or more with acute or convalescent COVID-19.

The chain couples TRBV19 to TRBJ2-5; a weak D match, TRBD2 (7 bases). Deletions cut 3 bases from V and 7 bases from J, with 15 bases between. The CDR3 is 14 residues long. Germline V gene sequence: CDR1 LNHDA, CDR2 SQIVND (reference sequence). The CDR3 nucleotides are TGTGCCAGTAGTATCAGCGGGGAGGGGGTGACCCAGTACTTC. This gives the protein CASSISGEGVTQYF. Full variable domain (missing parts from reference TRBV19 and TRBJ2-5): DGGITQSPKYLFRKEGQNVTLSCEQNLNHDAMYWYRQDPGQGLRLIYYSQIVNDFQKGDIAEGYSVSREKKESFPLTVTSAQKNPTAFYLCASSISGEGVTQYFGPGTRLLVL.

The chain combines TRBV6-5 with TRBJ2-2; D unclear. V lost 7 bases and J 7 bases, leaving 16 bases between the germline ends. The CDR3 consists of 14 residues. The germline CDR1 and CDR2 sequences are MNHEY and SVGAGI. CDR3 protein: CASNHRSVGGELFF. The CDR3 region has the DNA TGTGCCAGCAATCACCGTTCGGTTGGCGGGGAGCTGTTTTTT.

The genes are TRBV7-6 and TRBJ2-7; TRBD1 is a possible D gene (5 bases). Germline CDR1 and CDR2: SGHVS and FNYEAQ. The CDR3 contains 13 residues. V lost 7 bases, J lost 3 bases, and 13 bases lay in between. This CDR3 reads CASTAGPGYEQYF. Here the CDR3 DNA reads TGTGCCAGCACCGCAGGGCCAGGCTACGAGCAGTACTTC.

The chain combines TRBV5-1 with TRBJ1-2; D might be TRBD1 (5 bases). This CDR3 region has 13 residues. The germline V gene encodes CDR1 SGHRS and CDR2 YFSETQ. Trimming left V 3 bases short and J 4 bases short, with 10 bases between. The CDR3 DNA follows: TGCGCCAGCAGCTCGGGGGATACCTATGGCTACACCTTC. Its protein product is CASSSGDTYGYTF. Full variable domain (remainder filled in from reference TRBV5-1 and TRBJ1-2): KAGVTQTPRYLIKTRGQQVTLSCSPISGHRSVSWYQQTPGQGLQFLFEYFSETQRNKGNFPGRFSGRQFSNSRSEMNVSTLELGDSALYLCASSSGDTYGYTFGSGTRLTVV.

This chain links TRBV28 with TRBJ1-1; possibly TRBD1 for D (6 bases). The CDR3 sequence is 16 residues long. V lost 4 bases, J lost 0 bases, and 15 bases lay in between. The germline CDR1 and CDR2 sequences are MDHEN and SYDVKM. The CDR3 protein is CASSSWTDYMNTEAFF. The CDR3 nucleotides read TGTGCCAGCAGTTCCTGGACAGACTACATGAACACTGAAGCTTTCTTT.

The chain joins TRBV18 to TRBJ2-5; possible D gene TRBD1, 6 bases. CDR1 KGHSH and CDR2 LQKENI come from the germline V gene. V was pared by 4 bases and J by 2 bases, with 11 bases between. The CDR3 runs 14 residues. DNA for the CDR3: TGTGCCAGCTCACACTCCAGGGGACAAGAGACCCAGTACTTC. Amino acids: CASSHSRGQETQYF.

The chain carries TRBV4-2 and TRBJ2-2; 15 nucleotides align to TRBD2. V shed 4 bases, J shed 4 bases, and the junction held 19 bases outside the gene matches. CDR1 is LGHNA and CDR2 is YNFKEQ in the germline V gene. The CDR3 consists of 22 residues. CDR3 residues: CASSLLLAGTSGRLRTTGELFF. CDR3 sequence (DNA): TGTGCCAGCAGCCTCCTCTTGGCCGGGACTAGCGGGAGGCTACGAACCACCGGGGAGCTGTTTTTT.

This clone turned up a few times. This rearrangement joins TRBV15 to TRBJ2-5; tentative D call: TRBD2 (6 bases). V lost 0 bases and J lost 5, with 13 bases in between. CDR3 length: 15 amino acids. The germline CDR1 and CDR2 sequences are LNHNV and YYDKDF (reference sequence). The CDR3 DNA reads as TGTGCCACCAGCAGAGATCGGGGGATAGGGGAGACCCAGTACTTC. Translating it yields CATSRDRGIGETQYF.

This clone was observed a handful of times. The chain recombines TRBV10-1 with TRBJ1-5; no firm D call. V lost 4 bases to trimming and J lost 9 bases, with 13 bases between them. The CDR3 spans 13 residues. Per the germline V gene, CDR1 is WNHNN and CDR2 is SYGVQD (reference sequence). For the CDR3, the DNA is TGCGCCAGCAGTGCGACGCCCTCGGGGCCCCAGCATTTT. It is translated as CASSATPSGPQHF.

This clone was detected once. V and J are TRBV9 and TRBJ2-3; 8 bases agree with TRBD2. The CDR3 consists of 15 residues. The trim removed 2 bases at V and 6 bases at J, leaving 8 bases unmatched. Germline V lookup: CDR1 SGDLS, CDR2 YYNGEE. The CDR3 nucleotides are TGTGCCAGCAGCGTCCCCAGCGGGAGTAGGGATACGCAGTATTTT. This encodes CASSVPSGSRDTQYF.

The rearrangement uses TRBV3-1 (or the pseudogene TRBV3-2) and TRBJ2-7; no clear D gene. Germline CDR1 LGHDT, CDR2 YNNKEL (reference sequence). The CDR3 consists of 14 residues. Trimming took off 3 bases at V and 4 bases at J, with 13 bases between the two ends. The CDR3 reads CASSQTTSRYEQYF. The CDR3 DNA sequence: TGTGCCAGCAGCCAGACAACAAGCCGATACGAGCAGTACTTC.

This chain joins TRBV30 and TRBJ1-2, with 8 bases identical to TRBD1. CDR3 length equals 13 residues. Germline V CDR1 and CDR2: GTSNPN, SVGIG (reference sequence). J lost 4 bases, V lost 5 bases, and 6 bases had no gene match. CDR3: CAWVGQAFYGYTF. The CDR3 DNA reads as TGTGCCTGGGTGGGACAGGCCTTCTATGGCTACACCTTC.

The genes are TRBV7-2 and TRBJ2-1, with TRBD2 matching over 8 bases. V was clipped by 5 bases and J by 6 bases; unmatched bases: 9. This CDR3 is 15 amino acids long. CDR1 and CDR2 from the germline V gene are SGHTA and FQGNSA. The DNA of the CDR3 is TGTGCCAGCAGCAAATCTTTCGGGGGGGGCAATGAGCAGTTCTTC. Translation gives CASSKSFGGGNEQFF.

This clone appeared once. The CDR3 region is CASSELSELADTQYF. The DNA for the CDR3 is TGCGCCAGCAGTGAGTTGTCGGAGTTGGCAGATACGCAGTATTTT. The rearrangement links TRBV10-1 to TRBJ2-3; D remains ambiguous. Germline CDR1 and CDR2: WNHNN and SYGVQD (reference sequence). The CDR3 contains 15 residues. V lost 1 base, J lost 4 bases, and 12 bases lay in between.

V usage is TRBV19 and J usage is TRBJ1-1; D remains unclear. Trimming removed 5 bases at V and 9 bases at J, with 13 bases between. Germline-derived CDR1 and CDR2 are LNHDA and SQIVND (reference sequence). The length of the CDR3 is 12 residues. CDR3 in amino acids: CASSPSAGKAFF. In DNA form, the CDR3 reads TGTGCCAGTAGTCCCTCGGCAGGTAAAGCTTTCTTT.

This sequence joins TRBV4-1 and TRBJ2-1; 10 positions agree with TRBD2. The V segment lost 0 bases and the J segment 1 base; nucleotides outside the gene matches: 12. The germline V gene encodes CDR1 MGHRA and CDR2 YSYEKL. This CDR3 comprises 20 residues. The CDR3 coding sequence is TGCGCCAGCAGCCAAGATCTTAGCGGGAGGACGAGGCTATCCTACAATGAGCAGTTCTTC. Protein sequence: CASSQDLSGRTRLSYNEQFF.

The chain joins TRBV15 to TRBJ1-3, with D perhaps TRBD1 (5 bases). The CDR3 sequence is 15 residues long. V was shortened by 5 bases and J by 2 bases, with 13 bases between the two germline ends. Germline CDR1 is LNHNV and CDR2 is YYDKDF (reference sequence). The CDR3 DNA reads as TGTGCCACCAGCGTACAGGAGGGTACTGGAAACACCATATATTTT. This encodes CATSVQEGTGNTIYF.

This chain connects TRBV5-1 to TRBJ1-4; 7 bases fit TRBD1. In germline, CDR1 is SGHRS, CDR2 YFSETQ. J gave up 8 bases and V 4 bases, and 8 bases lay outside the gene matches. The CDR3 covers 14 residues. The DNA for the CDR3 is TGCGCCAGCAGCGGTGGGACAGATGGAGAAAAACTGTTTTTT. Translating gives CASSGGTDGEKLFF.

The rearrangement joins TRBV7-9 to TRBJ2-2, with 9 bases aligning to TRBD1. Losses at the gene ends were 7 bases for V and 2 bases for J; bases not matched to a gene: 11. Germline CDR1 and CDR2: SEHNR and FQNEAQ (reference sequence). The CDR3 loop spans 17 amino acids. The CDR3 nucleotides are TGTGCCAGCACTCCGACCCCGGGACAGGGAAACACCGGGGAGCTGTTTTTT. Protein: CASTPTPGQGNTGELFF. The variable domain in full, with the rest retrieved from reference TRBV7-9 and TRBJ2-2, is DTGVSQNPRHKITKRGQNVTFRCDPISEHNRLYWYRQTLGQGPEFLTYFQNEAQLEKSRLLSDRFSAERPKGSFSTLEIQRTEQGDSAMYLCASTPTPGQGNTGELFFGEGSRLTVL.

The chain links TRBV5-1 to TRBJ1-1, with D possibly matching TRBD1 (6 bases). Per germline, CDR1 SGHRS and CDR2 YFSETQ. The ends were cut back, 4 bases at V and 0 bases at J, with 16 bases in the middle. This CDR3 is built from 16 residues. For the CDR3, the DNA is TGCGCCAGCAGCCCGGGTGGACAGACAATGAACACTGAAGCTTTCTTT. It specifies CASSPGGQTMNTEAFF.